One TCR beta chain is described in this entry. The germline V and J ends were trimmed by 4 bases and 3 bases, with 7 bases remaining between them. Germline loops: CDR1 SNHLY, CDR2 FYNNEI. The CDR3 runs to 14 residues. The data originate from a study of control samples from healthy donors and cancer patients. Data came from immunoSEQ multiplex PCR; TCRdb stores just in-frame clones and leaves some out. The table lists 200,000 or so clones, around 94% of them singletons. Sequencing was carried out using blood. This receptor was obtained from a man aged 50-59 years in good health. The chain joins TRBV2 to TRBJ1-6; D not certain. This CDR3 reads CASSVTVYNSPLHF. CDR3 nucleotides: TGTGCCAGCAGTGTTACGGTCTATAATTCACCCCTCCACTTT.